The clone carrying this TCR beta chain turned up a few times. Its antigen is undetermined. The sample belongs to a study of T-cell memory formation after mild COVID-19. Findings and caveats of the study: Those CD4+ clones that contracted were mainly in CM and EM (CD8+ ones in EMRA).

TCRdb re-called the 5' RACE reads through MiXCR, storing one row per CDR3 protein. The table records hundreds of thousands of distinct CDR3 sequences, around 21% of them present only once. The CDR3 is 15 amino acids. CDR1 SGHDT and CDR2 YYEEEE come from the germline V gene. J lost 3 bases, V lost 2 bases, and 6 bases had no gene match. The receptor comes from an adult woman who had mild COVID-19 (a few samples of this study predate the infection). Cell type and time point are not known. The source material was PBMCs or a T cell subset sorted from them (not recorded which). The chain employs TRBV5-6 and TRBJ2-7; 9 bases fit TRBD1. The CDR3 sequence is CASSLTGGPLYEQYF. For the CDR3, the DNA is TGTGCCAGCAGCTTAACAGGGGGCCCCCTCTACGAGCAGTACTTC. The whole variable domain, remainder taken from reference TRBV5-6 and TRBJ2-7, is DAGVTQSPTHLIKTRGQQVTLRCSPKSGHDTVSWYQQALGQGPQFIFQYYEEEERQRGNFPDRFSGHQFPNYSSELNVNALLLGDSALYLCASSLTGGPLYEQYFGPGTRLTVT.